The rows below give T cell receptor beta chains drawn from one sample of a study of blood T cell repertoires in COVID-19. Profiling relied on immunoSEQ multiplex PCR, and the TCRdb table lists in-frame clones only, not all of them. Among roughly 250,000 clones listed, roughly 89% were seen once. Sequencing was carried out using peripheral blood. The source of these receptors is a man between 25 and 39 years old with acute or convalescent COVID-19. Each CDR3 is given with its conserved first and last residue. D genes are given only for firm matches. Size tells how often a clone was seen (once, few, many) or the class of an expanded clone, and some rows leave it out.

CDR3aa	CDR3nt	abundance	v_gene	j_gene	d_gene
CASTQTRQGYLETQYF	TGTGCCAGCACCCAAACCAGACAGGGTTATTTAGAGACCCAGTACTTC	once	TRBV2	TRBJ2-5	TRBD1
CASSPSSGALTDTQYF	TGTGCCAGCTCACCCTCTAGCGGGGCCCTCACAGATACGCAGTATTTT	once	TRBV18	TRBJ2-3	TRBD2
CASSFTGQVSGANVLTF	TGTGCCAGCAGCTTTACAGGACAAGTCTCTGGGGCCAACGTCCTGACTTTC	NA	TRBV7-3	TRBJ2-6	NA
CATSPLGGTPNNEQFF	TGTGCCACCTCCCCCCTGGGTGGGACACCTAACAATGAGCAGTTCTTC	NA	TRBV24-1	TRBJ2-1	NA
CASSYRWGVGDTQYF	TGTGCCAGCAGTTATAGGTGGGGGGTCGGCGATACGCAGTATTTT	NA	TRBV7-8	TRBJ2-3	NA
CASSLAAREAFF	TGTGCCAGCAGTTTGGCGGCCCGGGAAGCTTTCTTT	NA	TRBV28	TRBJ1-1	NA
CASSLGPGGTDTQYF	TGTGCCAGCAGCTTAGGGCCAGGGGGAACAGATACGCAGTATTTT	NA	TRBV7-2	TRBJ2-3	TRBD1
CASSFGDTTANTEAFF	TGCGCCAGCAGCTTTGGTGATACAACAGCGAACACTGAAGCTTTCTTT	NA	TRBV5-1	TRBJ1-1	NA
CASSRPGQGDFNTQYF	TGTGCCAGTAGTCGACCGGGACAGGGGGATTTTAATACGCAGTATTTT	NA	TRBV19	TRBJ2-3	TRBD1
CASSFTDSSNQPQHF	TGTGCCAGCAGTTTTACCGACAGTAGCAATCAGCCCCAGCATTTT	NA	TRBV28	TRBJ1-5	NA
CASRRTTSGVSDEQYF	TGTGCCAGCAGACGGACGACTAGCGGGGTGTCCGACGAGCAGTACTTC	NA	TRBV3-1/TRBV3-2	TRBJ2-7	TRBD2
CASRRDRGAAFF	TGTGCCAGCAGAAGAGACAGGGGTGCAGCTTTCTTT	few	TRBV28	TRBJ1-1	TRBD1
CASSSTSGYNEQFF	TGTGCCAGCAGCTCGACTAGCGGCTACAATGAGCAGTTCTTC	NA	TRBV7-6	TRBJ2-1	TRBD2
CASSARGRTGLQETQYF	TGTGCCAGCAGTGCCCGGGGTAGGACAGGACTCCAAGAGACCCAGTACTTC	NA	TRBV25-1	TRBJ2-5	TRBD1
CASNPFPGEIYNEQFF	TGCGCCAGCAATCCATTTCCGGGAGAGATTTACAATGAGCAGTTCTTC	NA	TRBV10-2	TRBJ2-1	NA
CASMGGWTGELFF	TGCGCCAGCATGGGAGGATGGACCGGGGAGCTGTTTTTT	NA	TRBV5-1	TRBJ2-2	NA
CASSRGQVNEKLFF	TGTGCCAGCTCAAGGGGGCAGGTTAATGAAAAACTGTTTTTT	once	TRBV18	TRBJ1-4	TRBD1
CASSFGLAGGSYNEQFF	TGCGCCAGCAGCTTTGGGCTAGCGGGGGGTTCCTACAATGAGCAGTTCTTC	NA	TRBV5-1	TRBJ2-1	TRBD2
CASSDGGRGLGETQYF	TGTGCCAGCAGTGATGGAGGGAGAGGGCTCGGAGAGACCCAGTACTTC	NA	TRBV2	TRBJ2-5	NA
CASTRANYGYTF	TGTGCCAGCACGCGAGCTAACTATGGCTACACCTTC	NA	TRBV28	TRBJ1-2	NA
CASSEKATGEQYF	TGCGCCAGCAGTGAGAAGGCGACAGGCGAGCAGTACTTC	few	TRBV10-1	TRBJ2-7	NA
CASSLTPGQGIYGYTF	TGCGCCAGCAGCCTAACTCCGGGACAGGGAATTTATGGCTACACCTTC	NA	TRBV4-1	TRBJ1-2	TRBD1
CASSEGQGTLNTEAFF	TGTGCCAGCAGTGAGGGACAGGGGACCTTGAACACTGAAGCTTTCTTT	NA	TRBV28	TRBJ1-1	TRBD1
CASTPSGDYGYTF	TGTGCCAGCACCCCATCGGGGGACTATGGCTACACCTTC	NA	TRBV6-5	TRBJ1-2	NA
CASSEETGGWYGYTF	TGTGCCAGCAGCGAGGAAACGGGTGGGTGGTATGGCTACACCTTC	NA	TRBV2	TRBJ1-2	NA
CASRSESTDTQYF	TGTGCCAGCAGATCCGAGAGCACAGATACGCAGTATTTT	NA	TRBV3-1/TRBV3-2	TRBJ2-3	NA
CSVDRASGVGNEQFF	TGCAGCGTAGATCGGGCTAGCGGGGTCGGCAATGAGCAGTTCTTC	NA	TRBV29-1	TRBJ2-1	TRBD2
CASSLVDRSSPLHF	TGTGCCAGCAGCTTAGTGGATCGGAGTTCACCCCTCCACTTT	NA	TRBV7-8	TRBJ1-6	NA
CAWSVGGHSYEQYF	TGTGCCTGGAGTGTGGGGGGGCACTCCTACGAGCAGTACTTC	NA	TRBV30	TRBJ2-7	NA
CASSLGGAPYTEAFF	TGTGCCAGCAGCTTAGGGGGGGCCCCATACACTGAAGCTTTCTTT	NA	TRBV13	TRBJ1-1	NA
CASSQGNSGNQPQHF	TGTGCCAGCAGCCAAGGTAATAGCGGCAATCAGCCCCAGCATTTT	NA	TRBV3-1/TRBV3-2	TRBJ1-5	NA
CASSETRLAGGPGELFF	TGCGCCAGCAGCGAGACCCGACTAGCGGGAGGCCCCGGGGAGCTGTTTTTT	once	TRBV10-1	TRBJ2-2	TRBD2
CASSDSGGSEKLFF	TGCGCCAGCAGTGATTCAGGGGGGAGTGAAAAACTGTTTTTT	NA	TRBV10-1	TRBJ1-4	TRBD1
CASRDRGSFSEKLFF	TGTGCCAGCAGGGACAGGGGCAGTTTCAGTGAAAAACTGTTTTTT	NA	TRBV6-5	TRBJ1-4	TRBD1
CASTVTGGPMSNQPQHF	TGTGCCAGTACCGTGACAGGGGGGCCGATGAGCAATCAGCCCCAGCATTTT	NA	TRBV19	TRBJ1-5	TRBD1
CASSFTPLAGGPHNEQFF	TGCGCCAGCAGCTTCACCCCACTAGCGGGAGGGCCCCACAATGAGCAGTTCTTC	NA	TRBV5-1	TRBJ2-1	TRBD2
CASSLAGGQSSPLHF	TGCGCCAGCAGCTTGGCTGGGGGACAGTCCTCACCCCTCCACTTT	NA	TRBV5-1	TRBJ1-6	TRBD1
CASSLAPQNTEAFF	TGTGCCAGCAGCTTAGCACCACAGAACACTGAAGCTTTCTTT	NA	TRBV7-6	TRBJ1-1	NA
CASSVGPGETQYF	TGTGCCAGCAGCGTAGGGCCGGGGGAGACCCAGTACTTC	NA	TRBV9	TRBJ2-5	NA
CASSIPQGGTEAFF	TGCGCCAGCAGCATTCCACAGGGGGGGACTGAAGCTTTCTTT	NA	TRBV5-1	TRBJ1-1	TRBD1
CASSQVGGWAEAFF	TGTGCCAGCAGCCAAGTCGGGGGTTGGGCTGAAGCTTTCTTT	once	TRBV4-2	TRBJ1-1	NA
CAWCGTGGNQPQHF	TGTGCCTGGTGTGGGACAGGGGGCAATCAGCCCCAGCATTTT	NA	TRBV30	TRBJ1-5	TRBD1
CASSYSGTGTGELFF	TGTGCCAGCAGTTACTCTGGCACGGGCACCGGGGAGCTGTTTTTT	NA	TRBV6-2/TRBV6-3	TRBJ2-2	NA
CASSSPRLAGGHQETQYF	TGTGCCAGTAGTTCCCCGAGGCTAGCGGGGGGGCACCAAGAGACCCAGTACTTC	NA	TRBV19	TRBJ2-5	TRBD2
CASSQGTSGSTYEQYF	TGTGCCAGCTCACAAGGGACTAGCGGGAGCACCTACGAGCAGTACTTC	NA	TRBV18	TRBJ2-7	TRBD2
CSVPQQGGRTEAFF	TGCAGCGTTCCTCAACAGGGCGGGCGCACTGAAGCTTTCTTT	NA	TRBV29-1	TRBJ1-1	NA
CASSVDTGRGGAFF	TGTGCCAGCAGCGTCGACACAGGGCGCGGGGGGGCTTTCTTT	NA	TRBV9	TRBJ1-1	NA
CASSPPLGGRPQHF	TGTGCCAGCTCACCACCGTTAGGGGGACGGCCCCAGCATTTT	NA	TRBV18	TRBJ1-5	NA
CASSKAGYNEQFF	TGTGCCAGCAGTAAAGCGGGATACAATGAGCAGTTCTTC	NA	TRBV11-3	TRBJ2-1	TRBD2
CASSGLINSPLHF	TGTGCCAGCAGTGGGCTGATTAATTCACCCCTCCACTTT	once	TRBV2	TRBJ1-6	NA
CASSQGDGNTIYF	TGTGCCAGCAGCCAGGGGGATGGAAACACCATATATTTT	few	TRBV27	TRBJ1-3	TRBD1
CASSTGPGHQPQHF	TGCGCCAGCTCGACTGGCCCAGGGCATCAGCCCCAGCATTTT	NA	TRBV5-1	TRBJ1-5	NA
CASSQDARQGRTYEQYF	TGTGCCAGCAGCCAAGACGCCCGTCAGGGTCGGACCTACGAGCAGTACTTC	once	TRBV3-1/TRBV3-2	TRBJ2-7	NA
CAGSEGRNTEAFF	TGTGCTGGCTCGGAGGGCCGCAACACTGAAGCTTTCTTT	NA	TRBV28	TRBJ1-1	NA
CASISGYGRNTIYF	TGTGCCAGCATCTCGGGGTACGGACGAAACACCATATATTTT	NA	TRBV28	TRBJ1-3	NA
CASSSLGENTGELFF	TGTGCCAGCAGTTCCCTCGGGGAGAACACCGGGGAGCTGTTTTTT	NA	TRBV28	TRBJ2-2	NA
CASRSAQRVSEQFF	TGTGCCAGCAGGTCTGCGCAGCGGGTGAGTGAGCAGTTCTTC	NA	TRBV5-5	TRBJ2-1	NA